These T cell receptor beta chains were read from a single sample in a study of Ad26.COV2.S vaccination and SARS-CoV-2 variants. Clones were read by immunoSEQ multiplex PCR, and TCRdb kept only the in-frame ones, dropping some. The table has about 680,000 clones, more than 80% seen once; the top ten hold about 1.5%. Sequenced here: peripheral blood, sampled in a trial of Ad26.COV2.S vaccine versus placebo. The receptors were sampled from a person aged 18 to 65 who received the Ad26.COV2.S COVID-19 vaccine or a placebo. Both conserved end residues are part of each CDR3. D genes are given only for firm matches. A row's size may be missing; if present it is once, few, many or a size class.

V gene: TRBV10-3
J gene: TRBJ2-7
D gene: TRBD2
clone size: -
CDR3 DNA: TGTGCCATCACTAGCGGGTACGAGCAGTACTTC
CDR3 protein: CAITSGYEQYF

V gene: TRBV30
J gene: TRBJ1-3
D gene: -
clone size: -
CDR3 DNA: TGTGCCTGGACCCTCACCCTAAGGGGCTCTGGAAACACCATATATTTT
CDR3 protein: CAWTLTLRGSGNTIYF

V gene: TRBV7-9
J gene: TRBJ2-1
D gene: -
clone size: -
CDR3 DNA: TGTGCCAGCAGCTTAGTGGGGGGCTACAATGAGCAGTTCTTC
CDR3 protein: CASSLVGGYNEQFF

V gene: TRBV3-1/TRBV3-2
J gene: TRBJ1-2
D gene: -
clone size: -
CDR3 DNA: TGTGCCAGCAGCCAAGTACATTACGGGGGGTATGGCTACACCTTC
CDR3 protein: CASSQVHYGGYGYTF

V gene: TRBV7-9
J gene: TRBJ2-3
D gene: -
clone size: -
CDR3 DNA: TGTGCCACCGACCGGGGTTCGGCTGCGACGGATACGCAGTATTTT
CDR3 protein: CATDRGSAATDTQYF

V gene: TRBV5-1
J gene: TRBJ2-3
D gene: TRBD2
clone size: -
CDR3 DNA: TGCGCCAGCAGCCCGATAGCGGGACGCACAGATACGCAGTATTTT
CDR3 protein: CASSPIAGRTDTQYF

V gene: TRBV19
J gene: TRBJ2-7
D gene: TRBD1
clone size: -
CDR3 DNA: TGTGCCAGTAGTATAGATCCTGGACAGGTCTACGAGCAGTACTTC
CDR3 protein: CASSIDPGQVYEQYF

V gene: TRBV11-2
J gene: TRBJ2-7
D gene: TRBD2
clone size: -
CDR3 DNA: TGTGCCAGCAGGACGGGACTAGCGGCCGCACAATACTCCTACGAGCAGTACTTC
CDR3 protein: CASRTGLAAAQYSYEQYF

V gene: TRBV11-1
J gene: TRBJ1-1
D gene: -
clone size: -
CDR3 DNA: TGTGCCAGCAGCTTAGTTGATTTGCAGGTTGAAGCTTTCTTT
CDR3 protein: CASSLVDLQVEAFF

V gene: TRBV6-2/TRBV6-3
J gene: TRBJ1-2
D gene: TRBD1
clone size: -
CDR3 DNA: TGTGCCAGCAGTAGACTTCCGGACAGGGTCTATGGCTACACCTTC
CDR3 protein: CASSRLPDRVYGYTF

V gene: TRBV5-1
J gene: TRBJ2-2
D gene: -
clone size: -
CDR3 DNA: TGCGCCAGCAGCTGGTCGGACTCGAACACCGGGGAGCTGTTTTTT
CDR3 protein: CASSWSDSNTGELFF

V gene: TRBV24-1
J gene: TRBJ1-5
D gene: -
clone size: -
CDR3 DNA: TGTGCCACCAGCCGATATGATAGCAATCAGCCCCAGCATTTT
CDR3 protein: CATSRYDSNQPQHF

V gene: TRBV5-1
J gene: TRBJ2-1
D gene: -
clone size: -
CDR3 DNA: TGCGCCAGCAGGGCGGACAGCTCCTACAATGAGCAGTTCTTC
CDR3 protein: CASRADSSYNEQFF

V gene: TRBV18
J gene: TRBJ2-1
D gene: TRBD1
clone size: -
CDR3 DNA: TGTGCCAGCTCACCATTCGGGACAGGGCGTTGGAATGAGCAGTTCTTC
CDR3 protein: CASSPFGTGRWNEQFF

V gene: TRBV3-1/TRBV3-2
J gene: TRBJ2-3
D gene: -
clone size: -
CDR3 DNA: TGTGCCAGCAGCCAAGAAGGGCAGACGAGCACAGATACGCAGTATTTT
CDR3 protein: CASSQEGQTSTDTQYF

V gene: TRBV4-2
J gene: TRBJ1-4
D gene: -
clone size: -
CDR3 DNA: TGTGCCAGCAGCCAGCCAGGGGATGGTGAAAAACTGTTTTTT
CDR3 protein: CASSQPGDGEKLFF

V gene: TRBV5-1
J gene: TRBJ1-1
D gene: TRBD1
clone size: -
CDR3 DNA: TGCGCCAGCAGCCCACAGGGGGACACTGAAGCTTTCTTT
CDR3 protein: CASSPQGDTEAFF

V gene: TRBV15
J gene: TRBJ2-3
D gene: TRBD2
clone size: -
CDR3 DNA: TGTGCCACCAGCAGAGAACTGGGACTAGCGGGAAGGGATACGCAGTATTTT
CDR3 protein: CATSRELGLAGRDTQYF

V gene: TRBV19
J gene: TRBJ1-2
D gene: TRBD1
clone size: -
CDR3 DNA: TGTGCCAGTTGGGGACAGGGATTCTATGGCTACACCTTC
CDR3 protein: CASWGQGFYGYTF

V gene: TRBV15
J gene: TRBJ2-2
D gene: -
clone size: -
CDR3 DNA: TGTGCCACCAGCGCTAGACCGGCGGAAGCCGGGGAGCTGTTTTTT
CDR3 protein: CATSARPAEAGELFF

V gene: TRBV2
J gene: TRBJ2-1
D gene: TRBD1
clone size: -
CDR3 DNA: TGTGCCAGCACCTGGACAGGGAGCAATGAGCAGTTCTTC
CDR3 protein: CASTWTGSNEQFF

V gene: TRBV25-1
J gene: TRBJ2-7
D gene: -
clone size: -
CDR3 DNA: TGTGCCAGCAGTGAATTGATTTCCTACGAGCAGTACTTC
CDR3 protein: CASSELISYEQYF

V gene: TRBV5-1
J gene: TRBJ1-6
D gene: TRBD1
clone size: -
CDR3 DNA: TGCGCCAGCAGCCCGGACAGGGGAGATAATTCACCCCTCCACTTT
CDR3 protein: CASSPDRGDNSPLHF

V gene: TRBV4-2
J gene: TRBJ2-1
D gene: TRBD2
clone size: -
CDR3 DNA: TGTGCCAGCAGCCAAGATCCGATGTCACTAGCGGGATACAATGAGCAGTTCTTC
CDR3 protein: CASSQDPMSLAGYNEQFF

V gene: TRBV29-1
J gene: TRBJ2-1
D gene: TRBD2
clone size: -
CDR3 DNA: TGCAGCGTTGAAGCCACTAGCGGATACAATGAGCAGTTCTTC
CDR3 protein: CSVEATSGYNEQFF

V gene: TRBV5-4
J gene: TRBJ1-3
D gene: -
clone size: -
CDR3 DNA: TGTGCCAGCAGCTCGAGGGGGGGGATCTTCTCTGGAAACACCATATATTTT
CDR3 protein: CASSSRGGIFSGNTIYF

V gene: TRBV5-4
J gene: TRBJ1-1
D gene: -
clone size: -
CDR3 DNA: TGTGCCAGCAGCTTGGCGAATGGAAAAACTGAAGCTTTCTTT
CDR3 protein: CASSLANGKTEAFF

V gene: TRBV19
J gene: TRBJ2-1
D gene: -
clone size: many
CDR3 DNA: TGTGCCAGTAACAAAGGCGGCAGATACAATGAGCAGTTCTTC
CDR3 protein: CASNKGGRYNEQFF

V gene: TRBV24-1
J gene: TRBJ2-2
D gene: -
clone size: -
CDR3 DNA: TGTGCCACCAGTACGGGAACGAACACCGGGGAGCTGTTTTTT
CDR3 protein: CATSTGTNTGELFF

V gene: TRBV6-1
J gene: TRBJ2-1
D gene: TRBD2
clone size: -
CDR3 DNA: TGTGCCAGCAGTGAACTAGCGGGGGGGCGGTATGAGCAGTTCTTC
CDR3 protein: CASSELAGGRYEQFF

V gene: TRBV7-2
J gene: TRBJ2-1
D gene: -
clone size: -
CDR3 DNA: TGTGCCAGCAGCACCCGCCTATCCAATGAGCAGTTCTTC
CDR3 protein: CASSTRLSNEQFF

V gene: TRBV6-5
J gene: TRBJ1-6
D gene: -
clone size: -
CDR3 DNA: TGTGCCAGCAGATTCGAACGGCCGAGGGGTTCACCCCTCCACTTT
CDR3 protein: CASRFERPRGSPLHF

V gene: TRBV7-2
J gene: TRBJ2-3
D gene: TRBD2
clone size: -
CDR3 DNA: TGTGCCAGCAGCTTAGTCCTAGCGGGGGGTTCGTTGTATTTT
CDR3 protein: CASSLVLAGGSLYF

V gene: TRBV7-6
J gene: TRBJ1-3
D gene: TRBD1
clone size: -
CDR3 DNA: TGTGCCAGCAGCTTATCGGACAGGGCTGGAAACACCATATATTTT
CDR3 protein: CASSLSDRAGNTIYF

V gene: TRBV9
J gene: TRBJ2-7
D gene: TRBD2
clone size: once
CDR3 DNA: TGTGCCAGCAGCGTCGGGACTAGGGGGACCTACGAGCAGTACTTC
CDR3 protein: CASSVGTRGTYEQYF

V gene: TRBV10-3
J gene: TRBJ2-7
D gene: -
clone size: -
CDR3 DNA: TGTGCCATGAGGGGCCAGAGCTCCTACGAGCAGTACTTC
CDR3 protein: CAMRGQSSYEQYF

V gene: TRBV24-1
J gene: TRBJ2-3
D gene: TRBD2
clone size: -
CDR3 DNA: TGTGCCACCAGCCAGGCGGGAGAAGGGGATACGCAGTATTTT
CDR3 protein: CATSQAGEGDTQYF

V gene: TRBV6-6
J gene: TRBJ1-6
D gene: -
clone size: few
CDR3 DNA: TGTGCCAGCAGAGTAGGCTCACCCCTCCACTTT
CDR3 protein: CASRVGSPLHF

V gene: TRBV25-1
J gene: TRBJ1-2
D gene: TRBD1
clone size: -
CDR3 DNA: TGTGCCAGCAGTGAATGGATGACAGGGGACTATGGCTACACCTTC
CDR3 protein: CASSEWMTGDYGYTF

V gene: TRBV30
J gene: TRBJ1-1
D gene: -
clone size: -
CDR3 DNA: TGTGCCTGGAGTCAGAGGGGTATACGGACTGAAGCTTTCTTT
CDR3 protein: CAWSQRGIRTEAFF

V gene: TRBV19
J gene: TRBJ1-1
D gene: -
clone size: -
CDR3 DNA: TGTGCCAGTAGTACAAGACGCCAGGGTGCTTTTGAAGCTTTCTTT
CDR3 protein: CASSTRRQGAFEAFF

V gene: TRBV30
J gene: TRBJ1-5
D gene: -
clone size: few
CDR3 DNA: TGTGCCTGGAGTCCTACTGCGGGTCAGCCCCAGCATTTT
CDR3 protein: CAWSPTAGQPQHF

V gene: TRBV6-5
J gene: TRBJ2-3
D gene: TRBD2
clone size: -
CDR3 DNA: TGTGCCAGCAGTTACGTCGCGGGGGGATCGGATACGCAGTATTTT
CDR3 protein: CASSYVAGGSDTQYF

V gene: TRBV25-1
J gene: TRBJ1-4
D gene: TRBD1
clone size: -
CDR3 DNA: TGTGCCAGCGCCCGGACAGGGTTGCGTGAAAAACTGTTTTTT
CDR3 protein: CASARTGLREKLFF

V gene: TRBV2
J gene: TRBJ2-5
D gene: TRBD1
clone size: -
CDR3 DNA: TGTGCCAGCGGGCAATCCAGACAGGGTACGGCGATTCAAGAGACCCAGTACTTC
CDR3 protein: CASGQSRQGTAIQETQYF

V gene: TRBV5-1
J gene: TRBJ2-1
D gene: TRBD2
clone size: -
CDR3 DNA: TGCGCCAGCAGTCTACTAGCGGGGGTAAACAATGAGCAGTTCTTC
CDR3 protein: CASSLLAGVNNEQFF

V gene: TRBV6-5
J gene: TRBJ2-7
D gene: -
clone size: -
CDR3 DNA: TGTGCCAGCAGTTACGAGGGATCCTACGAGCAGTACTTC
CDR3 protein: CASSYEGSYEQYF

V gene: TRBV6-6
J gene: TRBJ2-7
D gene: -
clone size: -
CDR3 DNA: TGTGCCAGCAGTTATTTAATGAGAGTTTTCACCTACGAGCAGTACTTC
CDR3 protein: CASSYLMRVFTYEQYF

V gene: TRBV28
J gene: TRBJ2-2
D gene: -
clone size: -
CDR3 DNA: TGTGCCAGCAGTTACCCCTTATGGTCCGGGTACAACACCGGGGAGCTGTTTTTT
CDR3 protein: CASSYPLWSGYNTGELFF

V gene: TRBV4-2
J gene: TRBJ2-2
D gene: TRBD2
clone size: -
CDR3 DNA: TGTGCCAGCAGCCAAGAGAGCGGGGGGCGGACCGGGGAGCTGTTTTTT
CDR3 protein: CASSQESGGRTGELFF

V gene: TRBV6-6
J gene: TRBJ2-5
D gene: TRBD2
clone size: -
CDR3 DNA: TGTGCCAGCAGCGGGGCGGGGGGACAAGAGACCCAGTACTTC
CDR3 protein: CASSGAGGQETQYF

V gene: TRBV5-1
J gene: TRBJ1-4
D gene: -
clone size: -
CDR3 DNA: TGCGCCAGCAGCTTGTTTGGCACCAATGAAAAACTGTTTTTT
CDR3 protein: CASSLFGTNEKLFF

V gene: TRBV19
J gene: TRBJ1-5
D gene: -
clone size: -
CDR3 DNA: TGTGCCAGTAGTAGGGGCGTCAGCAATCAGCCCCAGCATTTT
CDR3 protein: CASSRGVSNQPQHF

V gene: TRBV9
J gene: TRBJ1-3
D gene: -
clone size: -
CDR3 DNA: TGTGCCAGCAGCGAGGCGGGCTCTGGAAACACCATATATTTT
CDR3 protein: CASSEAGSGNTIYF

V gene: TRBV6-2/TRBV6-3
J gene: TRBJ1-5
D gene: -
clone size: -
CDR3 DNA: TGTGCCAGCAGTACCCCCCGTGGGGGCAGTTCGCGGAATCAGCCCCAGCATTTT
CDR3 protein: CASSTPRGGSSRNQPQHF

V gene: TRBV5-1
J gene: TRBJ2-7
D gene: -
clone size: few
CDR3 DNA: TGCGCCAGCAGCTTCCAACACTACGAGCAGTACTTC
CDR3 protein: CASSFQHYEQYF

V gene: TRBV11-1
J gene: TRBJ2-7
D gene: TRBD1
clone size: -
CDR3 DNA: TGTGCCAGCAGCACCGGACAGGGGGCAGGAAGCGAGCAGTACTTC
CDR3 protein: CASSTGQGAGSEQYF